This TCR beta chain stems from a study of blood T cells in healthy people across ages (dated by TCRdb to about 2015). About the study as a whole: In model experiments, template switching captured roughly one uniquely barcoded TCR beta cDNA molecule for every two T cells. The donors were split into four age groups: young (average roughly 15 years), middle-aged (over 35), aged (roughly 60) and long-lived (about 74). Donors of different ages were randomly distributed across sequencing lanes to avoid experimental bias. To track age-related changes in TCR beta repertoire diversity, the study relied on deep sequencing normalized with unique cDNA molecular identifiers. Two additional independent replicas of 1 million unique cDNA reads from the same blood draw were analyzed for two donors (one aged 18 to 30 and one aged 80 or older).

Compared with germline, V lacks 2 bases and J lacks 6 bases; bases without a gene match: 6. Based on the germline V gene, the CDR1 and CDR2 sequences are ENHRY and SYGVKD. Taken from cysteine to phenylalanine, the CDR3 has 14 residues. Left in the record is the CDR3 DNA by itself, 42 bases read in frame from the first base. Results the study describes overall, beyond this receptor: The CMV infection status of donors was not known, potentially confounding age-related changes in expanded clonotypes. Compared with the aged group, more naive CD4+ T cells, fewer expanded clones and increased TCR diversity were shown by the long-lived group, suggesting age selection. Total diversity estimates from one million sequenced T cells were considered lower bounds and underestimates. Bulk unsorted PBMC profiling prevented conclusive comparison of naive and antigen-experienced compartments. Observed TCR beta diversity per million T cells fell roughly linearly with age, and a significant reduction was already apparent by age around 40. A strong correlation was found between observed TCR beta diversity and the percentage of naive T cells measured by flow cytometry.

The 35 to 40 donors, aged about 6 to 100 years, were systemically healthy Caucasian individuals from Russia. Ten milliliters of peripheral blood were drawn from each donor into EDTA-treated Vacutainer tubes. Ficoll-Paque density-gradient centrifugation was used to isolate PBMCs, with at least 7 million per sample. Total RNA, at least 5.5 micrograms per sample, was extracted from PBMCs with Trizol reagent. For every donor, an aliquot of PBMCs went through flow cytometry to measure the percentages of naive CD45RAhigh/CD27high T cells. Comment on this clonotype: Its antigen is currently not known. No clone much larger than this one lies a single base away; base qualities are absent.

Receptor libraries were prepared by 5' RACE. Instrument on record: Illumina HiSeq 2500. A second about 7 to 11 cycle PCR used a sample-barcoded 5' primer and a J-beta primer mix. A unique molecular identifier was introduced onto each TCR beta cDNA molecule by a template-switch 5' adaptor carrying 12 random nucleotides. At least 2.5 million CDR3-containing paired-end reads were obtained from each sample. All of the RNA was converted into first-strand cDNA using the Mint cDNA synthesis kit, with a TRBC-specific oligonucleotide serving as the primer. After uracil-DNA glycosylase treatment, a first 18-cycle PCR used universal primers M1SS and BC2_uni_R on all cDNA. The published analysis was carried out like this. Each sample was normalized by randomly selecting 1 million high-quality reads, each carrying a distinct molecular identifier. Instead of being binned into consensus sequences, reads with shared molecular identifiers were discarded. CDR3 identification, clonotype clustering and error correction used MiTCR with a Q25 quality threshold and the strictest error-elimination algorithm. A nonparametric unseen species model with Euler transformation was used to estimate a lower bound on total TCR beta diversity. Clones were called with MiXCR by TCRdb after fastp trimmed the public reads at Q25, and only in-frame beta chains were retained. Identical CDR3 protein sequences are pooled into one entry, listed with their most common genes and DNA. TCRdb's processing, not the study's, gives the V and J calls here. This sample has roughly 1,300,000 distinct CDR3 sequences in its table, and almost 60% of those were observed once. The ten largest account for about 6.3% of the sample.

The rearrangement combines TRBV10-3 with TRBJ2-7; TRBD2 matches 8 bases in the middle. The specimen was blood. The TCR originated in a man between 18 and 29 years old in good health. The DNA is as follows: TGTGCCATCAGTGAGGCTGGACTAGCTCCCGAGCAGTACTTC. The translation is CAISEAGLAPEQYF.